These 5 T cell receptor beta chains originate from one sample sequenced in a study of blood T cells in healthy people across ages. Sample-barcoded 5' priming and a J-beta primer mix drove a second PCR of about 7 to 12 cycles. TCRdb recomputed calls from the 5' RACE reads with MiXCR, one row per CDR3 protein. The repertoire consists of nearly 800,000 distinct CDR3 sequences, with around 25% occurring once and the leading ten covering around 3.6%. These data also formed part of another study, on T cells of mothers and their children.

Sequences were obtained from blood. The receptors were gathered from a boy younger than 18 in good health.

This clonotype was found a few times. The rearrangement joins TRBV15 to TRBJ2-7; 9 positions match TRBD2. The V and J ends lost 5 bases and 4 bases, in that order; junction bases with no gene match: 9. This CDR3 contains 15 residues. The germline CDR1 and CDR2 sequences are LNHNV and YYDKDF (reference sequence). The CDR3 region is CATSYSGRGGYEQYF. CDR3 nucleotide sequence: TGTGCCACCAGCTATAGCGGGAGAGGCGGATACGAGCAGTACTTC.

This sequence joins TRBV2 and TRBJ2-5; D ambiguous. The ends were cut back, 4 bases at V and 1 base at J, with 7 bases in the middle. The CDR3 consists of 13 residues. Germline V CDR1 and CDR2: SNHLY, FYNNEI. The CDR3 reads CASSVMGQETQYF. CDR3 DNA sequence: TGTGCCAGCAGTGTGATGGGCCAAGAGACCCAGTACTTC.

This clonotype appeared a few times. V and J are TRBV28 and TRBJ2-5; 8 bases align to TRBD2. V gave up 4 bases and J gave up 5 bases; unmatched junction bases: 6. The germline gives CDR1 MDHEN, CDR2 SYDVKM. This CDR3 is 14 amino acids long. Here the CDR3 DNA reads TGTGCCAGCAGTTCCGGGAGGGCCAGGGAGACCCAGTACTTC. Translated, it gives CASSSGRARETQYF.

The chain joins TRBV7-2 to TRBJ2-1; D ambiguous. V was clipped by 5 bases and J by 2 bases, with 4 bases between them. CDR1 and CDR2 (germline): SGHTA, FQGNSA. The CDR3 sequence is 12 residues long. This CDR3 is CASSHPYNEQFF. CDR3 nucleotides: TGTGCCAGCAGCCACCCCTACAATGAGCAGTTCTTC. The entire variable domain, with the rest obtained from reference TRBV7-2 and TRBJ2-1, is as follows: GAGVSQSPSNKVTEKGKDVELRCDPISGHTALYWYRQSLGQGLEFLIYFQGNSAPDKSGLPSDRFSAERTGGSVSTLTIQRTQQEDSAVYLCASSHPYNEQFFGPGTRLTVL.

The chain has TRBV4-3 and TRBJ2-7; tentative D call: TRBD1 (5 bases). Germline assignment: CDR1 LGHNA and CDR2 YSLEER. The CDR3 extends over 15 amino acids. V gave up 0 bases and J gave up 3 bases, with 12 bases separating them. The DNA for the CDR3 is TGCGCCAGCAGCCAAGATCTTCTAGGGGTCTACGAGCAGTACTTC. Its translation is CASSQDLLGVYEQYF.